A selection of T cell receptor beta chains follows, all from one sample in a study of patients and donors after allogeneic stem cell transplantation. From the RT-PCR reads, TCRdb called clonotypes with MiXCR, one entry per CDR3 protein. The sample lists 90,000 to 120,000 distinct CDR3 sequences, 35% to 45% seen once, with approximately 30% in the top ten. Input material: blood, either unsorted or a sorted T cell fraction (not recorded which). These receptors were obtained from a human donor who was either an allogeneic HSCT recipient or a stem cell or donor lymphocyte infusion donor (not recorded which). It is not recorded whose cells these are; they may come from a transplant donor. CDR3s include the opening cysteine and the closing phenylalanine or tryptophan. A D gene is named only where the DNA matches it firmly. Some rows mark clone size as missing; the rest say once, few, many or name a class of expanded clone.

abundance,j_gene,d_gene,v_gene,CDR3aa,CDR3nt
-,TRBJ2-1,TRBD2,TRBV20-1,CSAWTSGVYNEQFF,TGCAGTGCCTGGACTAGCGGGGTATACAATGAGCAGTTCTTC
many,TRBJ1-5,-,TRBV4-3,CASSTQINQPQHF,TGCGCCAGCAGCACCCAAATAAATCAGCCCCAGCATTTT
medium-sized,TRBJ2-5,-,TRBV7-9,CASSFTREGETQYF,TGTGCCAGCAGCTTCACCAGAGAGGGGGAGACCCAGTACTTC
-,TRBJ1-5,-,TRBV20-1,CSASPGGLSNQPQHF,TGCAGTGCTAGCCCCGGTGGGTTAAGCAATCAGCCCCAGCATTTT
-,TRBJ1-2,-,TRBV28,CASLLDLNYGYTF,TGTGCCAGCCTGTTGGACCTTAACTATGGCTACACCTTC
few,TRBJ1-5,-,TRBV7-9,CASSLAGTTFQPQHF,TGTGCCAGCAGCTTAGCGGGGACAACCTTCCAGCCCCAGCATTTT
-,TRBJ2-7,-,TRBV4-3,CASSQARTSDRYEQYF,TGCGCCAGCAGCCAAGCCCGAACCTCCGACAGGTACGAGCAGTACTTC
few,TRBJ1-4,-,TRBV12-3/TRBV12-4,CASTQGGEKLFF,TGTGCCAGCACTCAAGGTGGTGAAAAACTGTTTTTT
few,TRBJ2-1,-,TRBV5-1,CASSLTGLNNEQFF,TGCGCCAGCAGCTTGACAGGGTTGAACAATGAGCAGTTCTTC
-,TRBJ2-1,-,TRBV12-3/TRBV12-4,CASSRQGLSRNEQFF,TGTGCCAGCAGCCGGCAGGGACTTTCTAGGAATGAGCAGTTCTTC
-,TRBJ1-1,-,TRBV11-2,CASSLGRKNTEAFF,TGTGCCAGCAGCTTAGGTCGAAAGAACACTGAAGCTTTCTTT
-,TRBJ1-1,-,TRBV13,CASSFINGNTEAFF,TGTGCCAGCAGCTTCATCAATGGGAACACTGAAGCTTTCTTT
few,TRBJ1-1,-,TRBV7-2,CASSLQENTEAFF,TGTGCCAGCAGCTTACAAGAGAACACTGAAGCTTTCTTT
few,TRBJ1-2,-,TRBV5-1,CASSLGGGAVGGYTF,TGCGCCAGCAGCCTAGGCGGGGGCGCAGTAGGTGGCTACACCTTC
-,TRBJ2-7,TRBD1,TRBV7-9,CASSAYRGYEQYF,TGTGCCAGCAGCGCATACAGGGGCTACGAGCAGTACTTC
-,TRBJ2-3,-,TRBV5-5,CASSYDREPPVDTQYF,TGTGCCAGCAGCTACGATCGAGAGCCCCCGGTAGATACGCAGTATTTT
-,TRBJ1-1,TRBD1,TRBV5-1,CASKRTGQNTEAFF,TGCGCCAGCAAAAGGACAGGGCAGAACACTGAAGCTTTCTTT
-,TRBJ2-5,-,TRBV7-2,CASSPDRKQETQYF,TGTGCCAGCAGCCCTGACAGGAAACAAGAGACCCAGTACTTC
few,TRBJ1-4,-,TRBV20-1,CSASNRREEEKLFF,TGCAGTGCTAGTAACAGAAGGGAGGAGGAAAAACTGTTTTTT
few,TRBJ2-5,-,TRBV12-3/TRBV12-4,CASSQTRTGLETQYF,TGTGCCAGCAGTCAAACGAGAACAGGGTTGGAGACCCAGTACTTC
-,TRBJ1-4,-,TRBV20-1,CSASGRPLATNEKLFF,TGCAGTGCCTCCGGTAGACCATTAGCAACTAATGAAAAACTGTTTTTT
-,TRBJ1-2,-,TRBV7-9,CASSLDEDRGGYTF,TGTGCCAGCAGCTTAGATGAGGACCGAGGTGGCTACACCTTC
many,TRBJ1-2,TRBD1,TRBV29-1,CSVETGTSYGYTF,TGCAGCGTTGAGACAGGGACGTCCTATGGCTACACCTTC
-,TRBJ2-3,TRBD2,TRBV5-1,CASSFPGLAASDTQYF,TGCGCCAGCAGCTTCCCGGGACTAGCGGCTTCAGATACGCAGTATTTT
-,TRBJ1-4,TRBD1,TRBV5-1,CASSLVVGGQGDEKLFF,TGCGCCAGCAGCTTGGTCGTTGGAGGACAGGGAGATGAAAAACTGTTTTTT
few,TRBJ2-7,TRBD1,TRBV28,CASSLGQRSSYEQYF,TGTGCCAGCAGTTTGGGACAGAGGAGCTCCTACGAGCAGTACTTC
-,TRBJ2-3,-,TRBV7-3,CASRDSSTDTQYF,TGTGCCAGCAGGGACTCGAGCACAGATACGCAGTATTTT
few,TRBJ1-1,-,TRBV24-1,CATSAQAGPLIPEAFF,TGTGCCACCAGTGCCCAGGCCGGGCCCCTGATCCCTGAAGCTTTCTTT
few,TRBJ1-2,-,TRBV20-1,CSARGGNGYTF,TGCAGTGCTAGAGGGGGGAATGGCTACACCTTC
few,TRBJ2-1,TRBD2,TRBV7-2,CASSLTSGYNEQFF,TGTGCCAGCAGCTTAACTAGCGGATACAATGAGCAGTTCTTC
-,TRBJ2-2,-,TRBV4-3,CASSQDVSSGGELFF,TGCGCCAGCAGCCAAGATGTCAGCTCAGGTGGGGAGCTGTTTTTT
few,TRBJ2-3,-,TRBV5-1,CASSLTDTDTQYF,TGCGCCAGCAGCTTAACGGACACAGATACGCAGTATTTT
-,TRBJ2-1,-,TRBV15,CATSRDSYDNEQFF,TGTGCCACCAGCAGAGATTCGTATGACAATGAGCAGTTCTTC
few,TRBJ1-2,-,TRBV4-3,CASSRAQMGGGYTF,TGCGCCAGCAGCCGCGCGCAAATGGGGGGTGGCTACACCTTC
-,TRBJ2-1,TRBD2,TRBV30,CAWSASVILAGDREQFF,TGTGCCTGGAGTGCGAGCGTAATCCTAGCGGGAGATCGTGAGCAGTTCTTC
few,TRBJ2-1,TRBD2,TRBV9,CASSPISGSGNEQFF,TGTGCCAGCAGCCCGATTAGCGGGAGCGGCAATGAGCAGTTCTTC
many,TRBJ1-2,TRBD1,TRBV24-1,CATSDQGARYGYTF,TGTGCCACCAGTGATCAGGGGGCCCGCTATGGCTACACCTTC
-,TRBJ2-1,-,TRBV20-1,CSARVANEQFF,TGCAGTGCCCGGGTTGCCAATGAGCAGTTCTTC
-,TRBJ2-1,TRBD2,TRBV28,CASSLSGTSGRAVANEQFF,TGTGCCAGCAGTTTATCCGGGACTAGCGGGAGGGCGGTTGCTAATGAGCAGTTCTTC
-,TRBJ2-7,-,TRBV20-1,CSARDATGTPGAQYF,TGCAGTGCTAGAGACGCTACCGGGACCCCGGGCGCACAGTACTTC
-,TRBJ1-5,TRBD1,TRBV12-3/TRBV12-4,CASSFGPGDRQNQPQHF,TGTGCCAGCAGTTTCGGCCCTGGGGACAGACAGAATCAGCCCCAGCATTTT
-,TRBJ2-3,TRBD2,TRBV3-1,CASSQDFGGGFTDTQYF,TGTGCCAGCAGCCAAGATTTTGGCGGGGGTTTCACAGATACGCAGTATTTT
-,TRBJ2-2,TRBD2,TRBV5-6,CASTVLAATGELFF,TGTGCCAGCACCGTACTAGCGGCAACCGGGGAGCTGTTTTTT
-,TRBJ2-3,-,TRBV20-1,CSARFSRVPDTQYF,TGCAGTGCTAGATTTTCCAGGGTCCCCGATACGCAGTATTTT
-,TRBJ1-1,TRBD1,TRBV10-3,CAISKTTTGWLGEAFF,TGTGCCATCAGTAAAACAACGACAGGGTGGTTGGGTGAAGCTTTCTTT
few,TRBJ1-4,-,TRBV7-9,CASTSPRSREKLFF,TGTGCCAGCACCTCCCCGCGGTCCAGAGAAAAACTGTTTTTT
-,TRBJ2-5,TRBD2,TRBV28,CASSRTQAGGETQYF,TGTGCCAGCAGTCGAACCCAGGCGGGAGGTGAGACCCAGTACTTC
-,TRBJ1-1,TRBD1,TRBV20-1,CSARQGADTEAFF,TGCAGTGCTAGGCAGGGGGCGGACACTGAAGCTTTCTTT